The next 17 T cell receptor beta chains were all read from a single sample in a study of blood T cell repertoires in COVID-19. The repertoire was sequenced with immunoSEQ multiplex PCR; TCRdb's copy has only in-frame clones and lacks some. The data contain 100,000 to 150,000 clones, around four fifths of them singletons. Sequences were obtained from peripheral blood. The receptor source for this set is a man aged 55 to 70 with acute or convalescent COVID-19.

Only a few counts were recorded for this clone. This chain uses TRBV2 with TRBJ1-1, with a tentative D call TRBD1 (6 bases). From germline, CDR1 is SNHLY and CDR2 FYNNEI. The CDR3 consists of 11 residues. Trimming stripped 5 bases from V and 8 bases from J, with 9 bases between. CDR3 in DNA: TGTGCCAGCAGTACAGGGTTCGAAGCTTTCTTT. It specifies CASSTGFEAFF.

This chain joins TRBV5-4 and TRBJ2-3; perhaps TRBD2 as D (5 bases). The V gene's germline CDR1 is SGHNT and CDR2 YYREEE (reference sequence). The CDR3 sequence is 15 residues long. V was cut by 1 base and J by 4 bases, with 13 bases left in between. The CDR3 is CASSLFGKAADTQYF. CDR3 DNA sequence: TGTGCCAGCAGCTTGTTCGGGAAGGCCGCAGATACGCAGTATTTT.

V gene TRBV5-1 combines with J gene TRBJ2-3, with 8 bases fitting TRBD2. The CDR3 loop spans 13 amino acids. The germline CDR1 and CDR2 sequences are SGHRS and YFSETQ. Trimming removed 0 bases from V and 10 bases from J; junction bases left unmatched: 4. CDR3 DNA: TGCGCCAGCAGCTTGGCCTCGGGACTAGCGCAGTATTTT. This gives the protein CASSLASGLAQYF.

This rearrangement joins TRBV5-6 to TRBJ1-4; TRBD1 matches at 7 bases. The V and J ends lost 8 bases and 3 bases, in that order; junction bases with no gene match: 16. The CDR3 is made up of 17 amino acids. CDR1 SGHDT and CDR2 YYEEEE come from the germline V gene. The CDR3 reads CASQNRDSIRANEKLFF. The CDR3 nucleotides read TGTGCCAGTCAGAACCGGGACAGCATTCGGGCTAATGAAAAACTGTTTTTT.

The rearrangement joins TRBV27 to TRBJ2-7, with 7 positions matching TRBD1. CDR1 and CDR2 from the germline V gene are MNHEY and SMNVEV (reference sequence). This CDR3 region has 15 residues. Trimming took 5 bases from V and 6 from J; bases not matched to a gene: 13. The CDR3 protein is CASSPARQGRGEQYF. The CDR3 coding sequence is TGTGCCAGCAGTCCAGCGAGACAGGGCAGGGGCGAGCAGTACTTC.

This rearrangement joins TRBV11-1 to TRBJ2-6, with D possibly being TRBD2 (6 bases). CDR3 size: 15 residues. Germline V lookup: CDR1 SGHAT, CDR2 FQDESV (reference sequence). The V and J ends lost 3 bases and 2 bases respectively, with 8 bases between them. CDR3 nucleotide sequence: TGTGCCAGCAGCTTCGGGGGAGCTGGGGCCAACGTCCTGACTTTC. It specifies CASSFGGAGANVLTF.

The chain recombines TRBV5-1 with TRBJ1-1; possible D gene TRBD1, 5 bases. The CDR3 sequence is 15 residues long. The V gene's germline CDR1 is SGHRS and CDR2 YFSETQ. V lost 0 bases and J 7 bases, leaving 16 bases between the germline ends. In DNA, the CDR3 is TGCGCCAGCAGCTTGGGCGGGGCAGGACCACTTGAAGCTTTCTTT. It codes for CASSLGGAGPLEAFF.

This rearrangement joins TRBV11-2 to TRBJ2-2; 7 positions match TRBD1. J was trimmed by 4 bases and V by 5 bases; bases with no gene match: 10. Per germline, CDR1 SGHAT and CDR2 FQNNGV. The CDR3 is made up of 16 amino acids. The CDR3 DNA follows: TGTGCCAGCAGCGACCGGGACAGTATTGGCACCGGGGAGCTGTTTTTT. As protein: CASSDRDSIGTGELFF. Full variable domain (missing parts from reference TRBV11-2 and TRBJ2-2): EAGVAQSPRYKIIEKRQSVAFWCNPISGHATLYWYQQILGQGPKLLIQFQNNGVVDDSQLPKDRFSAERLKGVDSTLKIQPAKLEDSAVYLCASSDRDSIGTGELFFGEGSRLTVL.

V is TRBV5-1 and J is TRBJ2-7, with 8 bases aligning to TRBD2. CDR1 and CDR2 (germline): SGHRS, YFSETQ. The CDR3 length is 16 residues. V lost 0 bases and J lost 5; bases outside the gene matches: 10. The DNA of the CDR3 is TGCGCCAGCAGCTTGGCGTCCAGCGGGAGAGTCAACGAGCAGTACTTC. Amino acid sequence: CASSLASSGRVNEQYF.

The chain recombines TRBV7-6 with TRBJ2-6; D is ambiguous. The CDR3 loop spans 15 amino acids. V dropped 6 bases and J dropped 2 bases, with 11 bases sitting between them. Germline CDR1 reads SGHVS; CDR2 reads FNYEAQ. The CDR3 DNA follows: TGTGCCAGCAGTCCCCAGTCTGCTGGGGCCAACGTCCTGACTTTC. Translating it yields CASSPQSAGANVLTF.

A few counts support this clone. The chain couples TRBV6-5 to TRBJ1-2; D not certain. V lost 0 bases and J 4 bases, leaving 15 bases between the germline ends. Per germline, CDR1 MNHEY and CDR2 SVGAGI. This CDR3 is 16 amino acids long. CDR3 protein: CASSYSNGARGYGYTF. For the CDR3, the DNA is TGTGCCAGCAGTTACTCGAACGGAGCGCGTGGCTATGGCTACACCTTC.

This clone showed up just once. The chain carries TRBV14 and TRBJ1-1, with D uncertain. This CDR3 spans 13 amino acids. The V end was cut by 3 bases, the J end by 1 base, with 6 bases between. Germline V lookup: CDR1 SGHDN, CDR2 FVKESK. CDR3 DNA: TGTGCCAGCAGCCAGTACAGGAACACTGAAGCTTTCTTT. Translated, it gives CASSQYRNTEAFF. Drawing the rest from reference TRBV14 and TRBJ1-1, the complete variable domain is EAGVTQFPSHSVIEKGQTVTLRCDPISGHDNLYWYRRVMGKEIKFLLHFVKESKQDESGMPNNRFLAERTGGTYSTLKVQPAELEDSGVYFCASSQYRNTEAFFGQGTRLTVV.

This clone showed up just a few times. This sequence joins TRBV27 and TRBJ1-5; D is possibly TRBD1 (6 bases). Germline V gives CDR1 MNHEY, CDR2 SMNVEV (reference sequence). The CDR3 covers 14 residues. V dropped 6 bases and J dropped 4 bases, with 13 bases sitting between them. The DNA of the CDR3 is TGTGCCAGCAGCCCACAGGGCAATAATCAGCCCCAGCATTTT. Residues: CASSPQGNNQPQHF.

This clone was found once. V usage is TRBV19 and J usage is TRBJ1-4, with D tentatively TRBD1 (5 bases). The CDR3 contains 16 residues. Trimming removed 3 bases at V and 0 bases at J, with 11 bases between. CDR1 is LNHDA and CDR2 is SQIVND in the germline V gene (reference sequence). The CDR3 nucleotides are TGTGCCAGTAGTATTCGACAGTTAACAACTAATGAAAAACTGTTTTTT. This encodes CASSIRQLTTNEKLFF.

V gene TRBV10-2 combines with J gene TRBJ1-1; tentative D call: TRBD1 (5 bases). Trimming removed 6 bases from V and 1 base from J, with 9 bases in between. The CDR3 totals 13 residues. Germline values: CDR1 WSHSY, CDR2 SAAADI. Here the CDR3 reads CASSLQGNTEAFF. CDR3 sequence (DNA): TGCGCCAGCAGCCTCCAGGGGAACACTGAAGCTTTCTTT.

The genes are TRBV24-1 and TRBJ2-1; D ambiguous. With 4 bases removed from V and 5 bases from J, the gap between germline ends came to 2 bases. The CDR3 length is 11 residues. The germline gives CDR1 KGHDR, CDR2 SFDVKD. CDR3: CATSDDNEQFF. The CDR3, as DNA: TGTGCCACCAGTGACGACAATGAGCAGTTCTTC.

The J gene is TRBJ1-1, the V gene TRBV18, with D perhaps TRBD1 (6 bases). Trimming shortened V by 1 base and J by 2 bases, and 11 bases separated the two germline ends. The germline gives CDR1 KGHSH, CDR2 LQKENI. The CDR3 totals 15 residues. The CDR3 here is CASSPLDSLNTEAFF. The CDR3 nucleotides read TGTGCCAGCTCACCACTGGACAGTCTAAACACTGAAGCTTTCTTT. Drawing the rest from reference TRBV18 and TRBJ1-1, the complete variable domain is NAGVMQNPRHLVRRRGQEARLRCSPMKGHSHVYWYRQLPEEGLKFMVYLQKENIIDESGMPKERFSAEFPKEGPSILRIQQVVRGDSAAYFCASSPLDSLNTEAFFGQGTRLTVV.